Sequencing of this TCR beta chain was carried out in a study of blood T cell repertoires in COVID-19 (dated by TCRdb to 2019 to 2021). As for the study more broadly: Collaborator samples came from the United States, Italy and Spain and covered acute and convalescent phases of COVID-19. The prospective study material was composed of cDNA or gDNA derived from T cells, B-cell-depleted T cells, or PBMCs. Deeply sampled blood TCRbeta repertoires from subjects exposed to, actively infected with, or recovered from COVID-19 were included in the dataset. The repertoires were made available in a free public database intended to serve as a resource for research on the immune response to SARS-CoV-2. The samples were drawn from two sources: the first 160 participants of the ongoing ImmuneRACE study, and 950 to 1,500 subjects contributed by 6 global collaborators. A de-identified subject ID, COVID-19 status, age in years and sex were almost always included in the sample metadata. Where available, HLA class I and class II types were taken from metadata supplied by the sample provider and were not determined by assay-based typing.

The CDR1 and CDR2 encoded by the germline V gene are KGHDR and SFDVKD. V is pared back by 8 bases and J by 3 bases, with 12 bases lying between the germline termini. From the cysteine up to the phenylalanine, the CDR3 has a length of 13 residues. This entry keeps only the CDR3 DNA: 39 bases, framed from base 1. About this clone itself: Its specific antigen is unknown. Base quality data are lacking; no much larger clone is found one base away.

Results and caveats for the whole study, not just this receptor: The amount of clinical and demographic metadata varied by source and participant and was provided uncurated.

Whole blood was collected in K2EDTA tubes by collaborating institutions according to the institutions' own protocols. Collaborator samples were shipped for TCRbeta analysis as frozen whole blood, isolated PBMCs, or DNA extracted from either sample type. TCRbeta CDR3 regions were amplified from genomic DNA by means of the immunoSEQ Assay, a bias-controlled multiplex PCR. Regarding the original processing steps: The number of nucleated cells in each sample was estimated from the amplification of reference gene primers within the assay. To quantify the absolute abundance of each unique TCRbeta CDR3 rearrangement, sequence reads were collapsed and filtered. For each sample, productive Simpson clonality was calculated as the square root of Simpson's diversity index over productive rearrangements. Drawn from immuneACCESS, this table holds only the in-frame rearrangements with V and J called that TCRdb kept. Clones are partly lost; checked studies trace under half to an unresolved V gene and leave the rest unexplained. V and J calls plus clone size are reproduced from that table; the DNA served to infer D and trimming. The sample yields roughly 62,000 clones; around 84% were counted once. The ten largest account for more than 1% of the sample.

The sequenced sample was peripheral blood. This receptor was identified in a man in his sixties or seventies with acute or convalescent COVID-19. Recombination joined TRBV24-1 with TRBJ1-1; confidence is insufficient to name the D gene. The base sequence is TGTGCCACCACAGGCAGTCCCTACACTGAAGCTTTCTTT. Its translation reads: CATTGSPYTEAFF.